This TCR beta chain came from a study of T-cell memory formation after mild COVID-19. TCRdb passed the 5' RACE reads through MiXCR, listing each CDR3 protein once. The sample yields hundreds of thousands of distinct CDR3 sequences, around 21% seen once. General study findings and limits: CD4+ contracting clones were mainly CM and EM; CD8+ ones, EMRA.

The CDR3 is made up of 14 amino acids. The germline V and J ends were trimmed by 5 bases and 2 bases, with 13 bases remaining between them. The V gene's germline CDR1 is DFQATT and CDR2 SNEGSKA (reference sequence). This clonotype was detected a few times. The antigen is not known. This chain links TRBV20-1 with TRBJ1-3; D gene ambiguous. The origin of this receptor is an adult woman who had mild COVID-19 (a few samples of this study predate the infection). Cell type and time point are not known. Sequencing input: PBMCs or a T cell subset sorted from them (not recorded which). The DNA of the CDR3 is TGCAGTGCTGTCGCTTCGGCAACTGGAAACACCATATATTTT. Its protein product is CSAVASATGNTIYF.